These 2 T cell receptor beta chains were all obtained from the same sample, sequenced in a study of control samples from healthy donors and cancer patients (TCRdb year 2020). Receptor libraries were prepared by the immunoSEQ multiplex PCR assay. TCRdb mirrors the immuneACCESS table, restricted to in-frame sequences. Some clones are absent from its copies; in checked studies, under half trace to an unresolved V gene, and the reason for the others is unknown. Counted in this sample were approximately 160,000 clones; 90% to 95% of them appeared once. The top ten clones comprise roughly 3.9% of the sample. The sample was blood. The source is a woman in her sixties or seventies in good health.

The chain joins TRBV7-9 to TRBJ2-3; TRBD2 agrees at 12 bases. V was clipped by 8 bases and J by 6 bases; unmatched bases: 12. Germline loops: CDR1 SEHNR, CDR2 FQNEAQ (reference sequence). There are 16 residues in the CDR3. CDR3 DNA sequence: TGTGCCAGCTCCCTCTCGGGGCTAGCGGGGGGGGATACGCAGTATTTT. This encodes CASSLSGLAGGDTQYF.

A few counts support this clone. This sequence joins TRBV12-3 or TRBV12-4 and TRBJ1-4; D ambiguous. Trimming stripped 8 bases from V and 8 bases from J, with 12 bases between. This CDR3 has 12 residues. Here the CDR3 reads CASGKEGEKLFF. The DNA for the CDR3 is TGTGCCAGCGGGAAGGAAGGGGAAAAACTGTTTTTT.